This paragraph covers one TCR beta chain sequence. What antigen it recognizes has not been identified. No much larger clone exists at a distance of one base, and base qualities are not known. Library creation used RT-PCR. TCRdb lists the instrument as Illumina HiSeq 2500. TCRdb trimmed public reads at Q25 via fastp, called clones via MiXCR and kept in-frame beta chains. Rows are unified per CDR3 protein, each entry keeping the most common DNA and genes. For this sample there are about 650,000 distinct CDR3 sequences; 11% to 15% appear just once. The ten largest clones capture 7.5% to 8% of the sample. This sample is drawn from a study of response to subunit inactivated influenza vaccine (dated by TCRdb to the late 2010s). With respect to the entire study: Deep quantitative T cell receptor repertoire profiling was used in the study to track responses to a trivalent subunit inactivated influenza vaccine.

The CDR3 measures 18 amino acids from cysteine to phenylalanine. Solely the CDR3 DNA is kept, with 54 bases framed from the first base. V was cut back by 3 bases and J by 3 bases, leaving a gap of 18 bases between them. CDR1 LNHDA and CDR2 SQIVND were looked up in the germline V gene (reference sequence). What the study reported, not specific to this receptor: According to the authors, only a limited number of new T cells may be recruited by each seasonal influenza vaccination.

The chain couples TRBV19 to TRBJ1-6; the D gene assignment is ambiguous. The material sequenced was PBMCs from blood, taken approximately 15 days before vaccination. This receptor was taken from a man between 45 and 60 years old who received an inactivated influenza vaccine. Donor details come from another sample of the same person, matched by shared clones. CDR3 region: CASSIWNIRPYYNSPLHF. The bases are TGTGCCAGTAGTATCTGGAACATCCGACCCTACTATAATTCACCCCTCCACTTT.